The sequence of this TCR beta chain was determined in a study of tumor and adjacent non-tumor tissue in lung cancer (dated by TCRdb to 2016 to 2018). The study in broad terms: Patients with adenocarcinoma (about 12), squamous cell carcinoma (2) and small cell lung cancer (1) were included in the cohort. The study compared bulk TCRbeta repertoires between lung tumor tissue and matched distant non-tumor lung tissue from around 16 lung cancer patients. The approximately 15 enrolled patients, of whom 10 were men and 5 were women, were aged about 30 to 80 years and were diagnosed with TNM stage I to III disease. Sequencing produced roughly 130 million productive TCRbeta reads in total, an average of about 4.5 million reads per sample. About 30 paired specimens, one tumor and one normal lung sample per patient, were profiled by TCRbeta CDR3 sequencing.

What the authors observed across the whole study: Tumor tissue showed significantly greater TCR diversity (inverse Simpson) than normal lung tissue (about 400 vs 180, P = 0.0075, Mann-Whitney U test). Only about 15 patients were in the cohort, and the authors stated that larger samples and more detailed clinical data are needed. Younger patients had significantly higher TCR diversity, and higher tumor TCR diversity was associated with shorter overall and disease-free survival. Peripheral blood was not sequenced, so blood TCRbeta repertoires in these lung cancer patients were not examined. Neither the sequencing platform nor unique molecular identifiers are named or mentioned anywhere in the methods. The top 100 clones accounted for a significantly larger cumulative portion of the repertoire in normal lung than in tumor tissue.

CDR1 is given as SGHVS and CDR2 as FQNEAQ, both from the germline V gene. The CDR3 covers 13 residues, taking in both the cysteine and the phenylalanine. Only the CDR3 DNA stays, 39 bases, in frame from base 1. The library was produced with multiplex PCR. The sequencing machine was an Illumina HiSeq 2500. TCRbeta libraries were constructed through three rounds of nested PCR with primers (Table S4) according to protocols modified from ARM-PCR. Before sequencing, PCR products in the 200-500 bp range were cut out of the gel and cleaned up using the QIAquick gel extraction kit. The original methods were these. Trimmomatic was used to clean the reads, FLASH merged the cleaned reads into complete CDR3 sequences, and MiTCR assigned the sequences to V(D)J germline segments. Clonal diversity was computed as the inverse Simpson's index with VDJtools. In-frame sequences without a premature stop codon were defined as productive reads. The public reads were quality trimmed at Q25 with fastp and then assembled into clones with MiXCR by TCRdb, keeping productive beta chains. Every entry covers one CDR3 protein and lists the most common genes and DNA from its rows. What appears here as the V and J calls and clone size reflects TCRdb's work, not the paper's. For this sample the table gives about 86,000 distinct CDR3 sequences, of which approximately 73% were detected only once. The top ten clonotypes cover about a fifth of the sample.

The sample holds a few counts of this clonotype. The clone's antigen remains unknown. Mismatch with germline at one junction end may stem from a read error. RNA was extracted from bulk unsorted tissue and checked for quality with a NanoDrop ND-1000 and an Agilent 2100. Normal lung samples were distant non-tumor tissue taken more than 3 cm from the tumor edge. Donors were newly diagnosed lung cancer patients admitted for thoracic surgery in China between August and November 2014, without prior chemotherapy. Anyone who had undergone radiotherapy or chemotherapy before, or who had another cancer at the same time, was left out of the study. Pieces of surgical tissue measuring about 1-2 cm3 were kept in RNAlater solution and held at -80 degrees C until needed.

This sequence uses TRBV7-8 and TRBJ2-2; no D gene call is confident. Sequencing was done on a sample of distant non-tumor lung tissue. The sequence came from a woman in her fifties or sixties with non-small cell lung cancer. The CDR3 region reads CVSSPIITGELFF. The nucleotide sequence is given as TGTGTCAGCAGCCCAATTATCACCGGGGAGCTGTTTTTT.